This TCR beta chain was profiled in a study of blood T cell repertoires in COVID-19 (dated by TCRdb to the early 2020s). For context, the study as a whole: Samples from collaborators originated in the United States, Italy and Spain and spanned both the acute and convalescent phases of COVID-19. The material from the prospective study consisted of cDNA or gDNA derived from T cells, B-cell-depleted T cells, or PBMCs. Subjects who had been exposed to COVID-19, were actively infected with it, or had recovered from it provided the deeply sampled blood TCRbeta repertoires that made up the dataset. The repertoires were released in a freely available public database meant as a resource for research on the immune response to SARS-CoV-2. Samples were obtained from the ongoing ImmuneRACE study (first 160 participants) and from approximately 1,200 subjects provided by 6 global collaborators. Sample metadata almost always included a de-identified subject ID, COVID-19 status, age in years and sex. HLA class I and class II types, where available, came from metadata supplied by the sample provider rather than from assay-based typing. Points the paper makes about the study in general: Clinical and demographic metadata were provided uncurated, with the amount varying by source and participant.

TCRbeta CDR3 regions were amplified from genomic DNA using the immunoSEQ Assay, a bias-controlled multiplex PCR. Per the authors' processing: The number of nucleated cells in each sample was estimated from the amplification of reference gene primers within the assay. To quantify the absolute abundance of each unique TCRbeta CDR3 rearrangement, sequence reads were collapsed and filtered. For each sample, productive Simpson clonality was calculated as the square root of Simpson's diversity index over productive rearrangements. TCRdb took over this immuneACCESS table, retaining in-frame rearrangements with V and J assigned. Such tables are incomplete; in checked studies, under half of the missing clones stem from an unresolved V gene, and the remainder is unexplained. The DNA was the basis for D and trimming; V, J and clone size are from that table. The sample contains some 200,000 clones, about 93% of them found a single time. 0.76% of the sample is in the top ten clones.

The CDR3 runs 15 residues from the cysteine to the phenylalanine. The only DNA kept is the CDR3, 45 bases in frame from the first base. V is cut back by 7 bases and J by 4 bases, with 9 bases in the junction unmatched. CDR1 and CDR2 (LNHDA, SQIVND) derive from the germline V gene (reference sequence). With respect to this clone: It lacks a known antigen. Base qualities are not recorded, but no much larger clone differs from it by a single base.

One collaborating source in Seattle enrolled patients during active infection and followed them longitudinally through the course of disease. Whole blood was collected in K2EDTA tubes by collaborating institutions according to the institutions' own protocols. Collaborator samples were shipped for TCRbeta analysis as frozen whole blood, isolated PBMCs, or DNA extracted from either sample type. The receptor was isolated from a young man with COVID-19, enrolled during active disease. The sample taken for sequencing was peripheral blood. The chain is made from TRBV19 and TRBJ2-1, with 8 bases matching TRBD1. The DNA sequence is TGTGCCAGTAACCCCGACAGGGGTCGGTACAATGAGCAGTTCTTC. Its protein reads: CASNPDRGRYNEQFF. The variable domain in full, with residues beyond the CDR3 obtained from the reference TRBV19 and TRBJ2-1 genes, is DGGITQSPKYLFRKEGQNVTLSCEQNLNHDAMYWYRQDPGQGLRLIYYSQIVNDFQKGDIAEGYSVSREKKESFPLTVTSAQKNPTAFYLCASNPDRGRYNEQFFGPGTRLTVL.